The rows below give T cell receptor beta chains drawn from one sample of a study of technical replicates of blood from several donors. Produced via immunoSEQ multiplex PCR; TCRdb's table is partial and in-frame only. The data show 45,000 to 55,000 clones, with approximately 95% seen just once and 0.39% held by the top ten. The specimen sequenced was T cells isolated from PBMCs. These receptors came from a human donor in good health. Each CDR3 is given with its conserved first and last residue. The D gene is left open where the match is weak. Size values are once, few and many counts, or a class for expanded clones, and some rows have none.

size | D | J | V | CDR3 | DNA
. | TRBD1 | TRBJ2-5 | TRBV18 | CASSPQTGGETQYF | TGTGCCAGCTCACCACAGACAGGGGGAGAGACCCAGTACTTC
. | . | TRBJ2-3 | TRBV7-3 | CASSLGLSTDTQYF | TGTGCCAGCAGCTTGGGACTCAGCACAGATACGCAGTATTTT
. | TRBD2 | TRBJ2-2 | TRBV7-2 | CASSPGRAGELFF | TGTGCCAGCAGCCCGGGGAGGGCCGGGGAGCTGTTTTTT
once | TRBD1 | TRBJ2-7 | TRBV30 | CAWSVDRGHYEQYF | TGTGCCTGGAGTGTAGACAGGGGGCACTACGAGCAGTACTTC
. | . | TRBJ2-2 | TRBV30 | CAWSVQANTGELFF | TGTGCCTGGAGTGTACAAGCGAACACCGGGGAGCTGTTTTTT
. | . | TRBJ2-2 | TRBV6-4 | CASSDSFANTGELFF | TGTGCCAGCAGTGACTCCTTCGCGAACACCGGGGAGCTGTTTTTT
once | TRBD2 | TRBJ2-3 | TRBV4-2 | CASSQDSWAVGGEDTDTQYF | TGTGCCAGCAGCCAAGATTCCTGGGCAGTGGGAGGGGAGGACACAGATACGCAGTATTTT
. | . | TRBJ2-7 | TRBV5-1 | CASSLTAVGMNEQYF | TGCGCCAGCAGCTTAACGGCGGTCGGTATGAACGAGCAGTACTTC
. | TRBD1 | TRBJ2-3 | TRBV27 | CASSPFKGQGTDTQYF | TGTGCCAGCAGCCCCTTTAAGGGACAGGGGACAGATACGCAGTATTTT
. | TRBD1 | TRBJ1-2 | TRBV27 | CASGQGRGYTF | TGTGCCAGCGGACAGGGCAGAGGCTACACCTTC
. | . | TRBJ2-7 | TRBV5-6 | CASSLEQESYEQYF | TGTGCCAGCAGCTTGGAACAGGAGAGCTACGAGCAGTACTTC
. | TRBD2 | TRBJ2-5 | TRBV4-2 | CASSHLGLAGGGKTQYF | TGTGCCAGCAGCCACCTGGGACTAGCGGGAGGGGGGAAGACCCAGTACTTC
. | TRBD1 | TRBJ1-1 | TRBV6-5 | CASSRPGQGATEAFF | TGTGCCAGCAGCCGCCCTGGACAGGGAGCCACTGAAGCTTTCTTT